The clone carrying this T cell receptor (beta chain) was found many times. Its antigen is unidentified. Trimming shortened V by 8 bases and J by 1 base, and 18 bases separated the two germline ends. The CDR3 is made up of 16 amino acids. Per germline, CDR1 SGHVS and CDR2 FNYEAQ. Per the original data handling: The authors used CDR3 differences across clinicopathological groups to build a distant-metastasis classifier for papillary thyroid cancer. TCRdb re-called clones via MiXCR from the PCR reads. TCRdb's processing, not the authors' own work, is the source of the V and J calls. The sample has 20,000 or so clones; 10% to 11% are singletons. This record belongs to a study of metastatic and nonmetastatic thyroid tumors. About the research overall: Blood and tumor or nodule tissue repertoires from malignant and benign thyroid patients were compared.

Thyroid surgery took place with no prior treatment in any patient. The study's findings and limits: Reported TCR beta diversity, measured in blood and tumor, was significantly higher for malignant thyroid tumors than for benign nodules.

The clonotype was recovered from a female donor with papillary thyroid cancer or a benign thyroid nodule (not recorded which). Some clones in this sample may be carry-over from other donors' samples. The source material was blood. This chain links TRBV7-6 with TRBJ2-1, with D perhaps matching TRBD2 (5 bases). The CDR3 is CASATFGETSYNEQFF. Here the CDR3 DNA reads TGTGCCAGCGCCACGTTTGGGGAGACATCCTACAATGAGCAGTTCTTC.